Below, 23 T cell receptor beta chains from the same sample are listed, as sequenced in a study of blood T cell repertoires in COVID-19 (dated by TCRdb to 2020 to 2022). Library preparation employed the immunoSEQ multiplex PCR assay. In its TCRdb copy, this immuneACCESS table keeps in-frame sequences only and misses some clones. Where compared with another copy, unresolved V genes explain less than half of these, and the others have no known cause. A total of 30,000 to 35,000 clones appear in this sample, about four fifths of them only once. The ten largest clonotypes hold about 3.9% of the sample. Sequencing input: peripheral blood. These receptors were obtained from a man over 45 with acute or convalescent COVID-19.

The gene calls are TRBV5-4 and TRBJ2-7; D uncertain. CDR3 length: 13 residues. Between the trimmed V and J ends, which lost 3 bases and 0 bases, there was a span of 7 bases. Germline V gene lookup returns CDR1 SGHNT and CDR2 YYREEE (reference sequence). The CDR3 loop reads CASSSTASYEQYF. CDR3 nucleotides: TGTGCCAGCAGCTCGACTGCCTCCTACGAGCAGTACTTC.

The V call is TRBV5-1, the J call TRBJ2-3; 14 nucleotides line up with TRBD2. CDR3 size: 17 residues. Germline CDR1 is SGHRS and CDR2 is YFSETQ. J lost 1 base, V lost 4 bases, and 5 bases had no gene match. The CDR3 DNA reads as TGCGCCAGCAGCCTCGGGACTAGCGGGAGTGGCACAGATACGCAGTATTTT. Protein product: CASSLGTSGSGTDTQYF.

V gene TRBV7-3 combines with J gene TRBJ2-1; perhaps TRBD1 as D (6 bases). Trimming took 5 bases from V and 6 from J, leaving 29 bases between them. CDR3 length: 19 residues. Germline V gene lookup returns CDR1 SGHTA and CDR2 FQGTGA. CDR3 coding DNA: TGTGCCAGCAGCCCCCTTCGCGGACAGCCCTCCTTTAGCTCCAATGAGCAGTTCTTC. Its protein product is CASSPLRGQPSFSSNEQFF.

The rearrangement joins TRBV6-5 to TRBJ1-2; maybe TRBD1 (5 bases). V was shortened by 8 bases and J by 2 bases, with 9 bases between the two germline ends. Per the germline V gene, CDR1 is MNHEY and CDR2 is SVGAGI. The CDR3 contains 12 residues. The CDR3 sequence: CASWGDNYGYTF. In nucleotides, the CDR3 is TGTGCCAGCTGGGGGGACAACTATGGCTACACCTTC.

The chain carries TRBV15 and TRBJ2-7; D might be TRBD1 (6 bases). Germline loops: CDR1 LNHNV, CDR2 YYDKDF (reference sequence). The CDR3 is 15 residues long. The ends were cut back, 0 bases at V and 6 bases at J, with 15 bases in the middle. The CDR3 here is CATSRETGPQSEQYF. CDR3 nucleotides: TGTGCCACCAGCAGAGAGACAGGTCCCCAGTCCGAGCAGTACTTC. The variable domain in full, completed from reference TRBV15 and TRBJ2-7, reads DAMVIQNPRYQVTQFGKPVTLSCSQTLNHNVMYWYQQKSSQAPKLLFHYYDKDFNNEADTPDNFQSRRPNTSFCFLDIRSPGLGDTAMYLCATSRETGPQSEQYFGPGTRLTVT.

The CDR3 region has the DNA TGTGCCAGCAGTCCGGGACAGGCGACACAAGAGACCCAGTACTTC. This gives the protein CASSPGQATQETQYF. V usage is TRBV11-3 and J usage is TRBJ2-5; 8 bases fit TRBD1. The CDR3 is 15 amino acids. V trimming: 6 bases; J trimming: 2 bases; junction bases outside the gene matches: 8. CDR1 SGHNT and CDR2 YENEEA come from the germline V gene.

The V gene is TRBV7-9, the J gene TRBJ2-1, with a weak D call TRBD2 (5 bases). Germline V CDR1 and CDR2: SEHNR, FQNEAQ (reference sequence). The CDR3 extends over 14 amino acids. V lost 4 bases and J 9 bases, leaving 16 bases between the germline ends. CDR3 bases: TGTGCCAGCAGCTGGAAGATCCAAGCGGTTGAGCAGTTCTTC. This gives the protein CASSWKIQAVEQFF.

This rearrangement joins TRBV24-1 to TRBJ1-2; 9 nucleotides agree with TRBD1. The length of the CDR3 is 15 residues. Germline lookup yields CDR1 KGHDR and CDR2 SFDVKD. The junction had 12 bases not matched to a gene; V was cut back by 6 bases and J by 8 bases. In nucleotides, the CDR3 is TGTGCCACCAGTACCATGGACAGGGGAAGGTGCGGCTACACCTTC. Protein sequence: CATSTMDRGRCGYTF.

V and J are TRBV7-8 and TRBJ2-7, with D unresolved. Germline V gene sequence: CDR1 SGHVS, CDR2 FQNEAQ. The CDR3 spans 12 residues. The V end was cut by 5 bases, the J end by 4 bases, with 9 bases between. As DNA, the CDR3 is TGTGCCAGCAGCCTGCAACTTTACGAGCAGTACTTC. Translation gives CASSLQLYEQYF.

The CDR3 DNA is TGTGCCAGCAGCGGACTAGCGGGAGGGAAACGGTACTTC. Translation: CASSGLAGGKRYF. The chain links TRBV6-2 or TRBV6-3 to TRBJ2-7, with 15 positions matching TRBD2. The V gene's germline CDR1 is MNHEY and CDR2 SVGEGT. The CDR3 length is 13 residues. V gave up 6 bases and J gave up 12 bases; unmatched junction bases: 6.

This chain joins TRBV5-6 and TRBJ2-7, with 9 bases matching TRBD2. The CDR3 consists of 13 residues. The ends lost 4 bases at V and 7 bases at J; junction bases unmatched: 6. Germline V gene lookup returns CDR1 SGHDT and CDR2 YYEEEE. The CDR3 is CASSGTSSREQYF. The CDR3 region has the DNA TGTGCCAGCAGCGGGACTAGCTCTCGGGAGCAGTACTTC.

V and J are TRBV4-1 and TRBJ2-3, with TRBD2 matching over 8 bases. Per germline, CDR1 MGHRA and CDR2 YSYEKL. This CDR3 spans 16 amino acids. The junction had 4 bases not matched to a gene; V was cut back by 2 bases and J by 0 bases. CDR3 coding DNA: TGCGCCAGCAGCCAACTAGCGGGCATTAGCACAGATACGCAGTATTTT. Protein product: CASSQLAGISTDTQYF.

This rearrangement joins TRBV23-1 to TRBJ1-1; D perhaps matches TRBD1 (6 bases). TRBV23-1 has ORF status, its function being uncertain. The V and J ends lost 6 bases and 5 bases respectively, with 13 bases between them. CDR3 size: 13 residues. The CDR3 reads CASRHTGLTEAFF. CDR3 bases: TGCGCCAGCAGGCACACAGGGTTGACTGAAGCTTTCTTT.

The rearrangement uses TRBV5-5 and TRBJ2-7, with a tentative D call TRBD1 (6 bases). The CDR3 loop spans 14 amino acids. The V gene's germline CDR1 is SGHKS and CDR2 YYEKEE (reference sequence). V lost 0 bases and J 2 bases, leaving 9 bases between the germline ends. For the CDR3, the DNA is TGTGCCAGCAGCTTGGCTCGGACAGCCTACGAGCAGTACTTC. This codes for CASSLARTAYEQYF.

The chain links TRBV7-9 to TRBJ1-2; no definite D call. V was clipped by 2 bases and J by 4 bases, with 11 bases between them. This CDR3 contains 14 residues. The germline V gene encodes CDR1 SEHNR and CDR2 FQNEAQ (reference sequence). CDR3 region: CASSLWWSSYGYTF. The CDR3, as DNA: TGTGCCAGCAGCTTATGGTGGAGTTCCTATGGCTACACCTTC.

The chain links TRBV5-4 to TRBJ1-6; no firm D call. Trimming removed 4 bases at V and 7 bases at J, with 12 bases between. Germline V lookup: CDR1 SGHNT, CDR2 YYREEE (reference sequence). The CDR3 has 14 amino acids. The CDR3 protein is CASSLEVVNSPLHF. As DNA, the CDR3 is TGTGCCAGCAGCCTCGAGGTGGTAAATTCACCCCTCCACTTT.

CDR3 coding DNA: TGTGCCAGAAGCTTGGCCGGGGGGAGGCTGGTTTACGAGCAGTACTTC. Its protein is CARSLAGGRLVYEQYF. The V and J genes are TRBV5-3 and TRBJ2-7, with 7 bases that match TRBD2. TRBV5-3 is sorted into the ORF group, with uncertain function. The CDR3 has 16 amino acids. V shed 0 bases, J shed 4 bases, and the junction held 10 bases outside the gene matches.

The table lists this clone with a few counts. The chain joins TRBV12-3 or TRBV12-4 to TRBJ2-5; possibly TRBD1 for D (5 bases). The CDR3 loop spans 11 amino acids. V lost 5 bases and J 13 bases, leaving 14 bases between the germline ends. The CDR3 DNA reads TGTGCCAGCAGTCCCTCAGGGTTTCCGTACTTC. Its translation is CASSPSGFPYF.

CDR3 loop: CASSEWGEDGELFF. The CDR3 DNA sequence: TGTGCCAGCAGTGAATGGGGGGAAGACGGGGAGCTGTTTTTT. This sequence joins TRBV6-1 and TRBJ2-2, with D possibly being TRBD2 (6 bases). The CDR3 consists of 14 residues. Germline-derived CDR1 and CDR2 are MNHNS and SASEGT. Trimming took off 2 bases at V and 7 bases at J, with 11 bases between the two ends.

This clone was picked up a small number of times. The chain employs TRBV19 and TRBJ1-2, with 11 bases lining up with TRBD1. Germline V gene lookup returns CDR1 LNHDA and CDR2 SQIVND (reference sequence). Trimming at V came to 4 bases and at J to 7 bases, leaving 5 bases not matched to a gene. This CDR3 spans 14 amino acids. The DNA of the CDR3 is TGTGCCAGTAGTACTCCGGACAGGGGGCTTGGCTACACCTTC. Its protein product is CASSTPDRGLGYTF.

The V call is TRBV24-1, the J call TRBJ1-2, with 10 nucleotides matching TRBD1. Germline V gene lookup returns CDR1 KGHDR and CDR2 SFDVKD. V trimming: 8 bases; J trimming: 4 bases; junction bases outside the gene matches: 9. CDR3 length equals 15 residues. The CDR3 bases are TGTGCCACCATTCCGACAGGGGGCACAAGCTATGGCTACACCTTC. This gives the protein CATIPTGGTSYGYTF.

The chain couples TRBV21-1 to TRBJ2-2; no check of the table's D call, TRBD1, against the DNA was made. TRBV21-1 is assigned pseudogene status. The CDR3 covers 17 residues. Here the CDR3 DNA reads TGTGCCAGCAGCAAATATGATGGGGGCACGGGGACCGGGGAGCTGTTTTTT. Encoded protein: CASSKYDGGTGTGELFF.

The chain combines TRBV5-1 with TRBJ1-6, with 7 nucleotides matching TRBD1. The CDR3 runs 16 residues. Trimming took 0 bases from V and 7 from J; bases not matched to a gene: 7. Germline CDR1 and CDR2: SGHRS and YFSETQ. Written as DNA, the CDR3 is TGCGCCAGCAGCTTGGAAGTAGGGGGCCACAATTCACCCCTCCACTTT. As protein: CASSLEVGGHNSPLHF.